These 25 T cell receptor beta chains originate from one sample sequenced in a study of CD8 T cells in Susac syndrome. Random hexamers were used to reverse transcribe the RNA input (about 0.5 to 1 ug). TCRdb reprocessed the immunoSEQ multiplex PCR reads with MiXCR, giving one entry per CDR3 protein. In the table there are about 150,000 distinct CDR3 sequences, 94% of which are singletons. The sample was CD4+ T cells from PBMCs. Source of these receptors: a human donor in good health.

This rearrangement joins TRBV10-3 to TRBJ2-2; 14 positions agree with TRBD2. CDR3 length equals 17 residues. Germline V CDR1 and CDR2: ENHRY, SYGVKD. The V gene end was trimmed by 3 bases and the J gene end by 7 bases; junction bases not matched to a gene: 7. The CDR3 here is CAISEGLAGGYIGELFF. CDR3 DNA: TGTGCCATCAGTGAAGGACTAGCGGGAGGATATATCGGGGAGCTGTTTTTT.

The chain recombines TRBV24-1 with TRBJ2-1; 7 nucleotides agree with TRBD2. The CDR3 is 13 residues long. Germline V gives CDR1 KGHDR, CDR2 SFDVKD. The V segment lost 4 bases and the J segment 9 bases; nucleotides outside the gene matches: 5. CDR3 DNA: TGTGCCACCAGTGACCCCGGACTAGTTGAGCAGTTCTTC. Encoded protein: CATSDPGLVEQFF.

This rearrangement joins TRBV20-1 to TRBJ2-5; 10 nucleotides match TRBD2. Looked up from germline, CDR1 is DFQATT and CDR2 is SNEGSKA (reference sequence). The J segment lost 5 bases and the V segment lost 7 bases, leaving 4 bases of the junction unmatched. This CDR3 is built from 12 residues. CDR3 DNA: TGCAGTGAGGGACTAGCGTGGGAGACCCAGTACTTC. This sequence encodes CSEGLAWETQYF.

This clonotype appeared once. The germline gene is not matched at one end of the junction; a read error may be the cause. The chain employs TRBV28 and TRBJ2-1, with unresolved D. The CDR3 loop spans 14 amino acids. CDR1 and CDR2 (germline): MDHEN, SYDVKM. The CDR3 is CVSTRASSYNEQFF. DNA for the CDR3: TGTGTCAGCACGCGAGCGAGCTCCTACAATGAGCAGTTCTTC.

The chain joins TRBV11-2 to TRBJ2-1; D not resolved. Trimming shortened V by 6 bases and J by 4 bases, and 16 bases separated the two germline ends. This CDR3 has 15 residues. Germline-derived CDR1 and CDR2 are SGHAT and FQNNGV. The CDR3 protein is CASSFDHELYNEQFF. The CDR3 coding sequence is TGTGCCAGCAGTTTCGACCACGAACTGTACAATGAGCAGTTCTTC.

CDR3 DNA sequence: TGTGCCAGCAGCGTACTAGCCGGAGGGCCGGAGACCCAGTACTTC. Its translation is CASSVLAGGPETQYF. The J gene is TRBJ2-5, the V gene TRBV2, with D perhaps TRBD2 (6 bases). Germline CDR1 is SNHLY and CDR2 is FYNNEI. The CDR3 sequence is 15 residues long. V was clipped by 6 bases and J by 5 bases, with 19 bases between them.

This clonotype was recorded only once. The rearrangement links TRBV2 to TRBJ1-1; perhaps TRBD1 as D (6 bases). Germline values: CDR1 SNHLY, CDR2 FYNNEI. The CDR3 covers 13 residues. V was cut by 5 bases and J by 5 bases, with 12 bases left in between. The CDR3 region has the DNA TGTGCCAGCAGTCCGACAGGAAGAACTGAAGCTTTCTTT. It codes for CASSPTGRTEAFF.

V is TRBV7-9 and J is TRBJ2-1; the match to TRBD2 covers 8 bases. In germline, CDR1 is SEHNR, CDR2 FQNEAQ (reference sequence). J gave up 5 bases and V 6 bases, and 15 bases lay outside the gene matches. The CDR3 totals 17 residues. The CDR3 nucleotides read TGTGCCAGCAGGTTTGGGCGGACGGGAGGGCCACACAATGAGCAGTTCTTC. The encoded protein is CASRFGRTGGPHNEQFF.

The chain combines TRBV27 with TRBJ2-1; 10 bases are a match to TRBD2. V was pared by 3 bases and J by 9 bases, with 8 bases of the junction left unmatched. Germline CDR1 MNHEY, CDR2 SMNVEV (reference sequence). The CDR3 is made up of 15 amino acids. CDR3 region: CASSFSLAGDSEQFF. CDR3 nucleotide sequence: TGTGCCAGCAGTTTTTCGCTAGCGGGAGATAGTGAGCAGTTCTTC.

The V and J genes are TRBV5-4 and TRBJ1-2; D not certain. V lost 0 bases and J 4 bases, leaving 10 bases between the germline ends. The CDR3 has 14 amino acids. Germline-derived CDR1 and CDR2 are SGHNT and YYREEE (reference sequence). In nucleotides, the CDR3 is TGTGCCAGCAGCTTGGAACGGAATGGCTATGGCTACACCTTC. It yields the protein CASSLERNGYGYTF.

The rearrangement links TRBV11-3 to TRBJ2-2; D is unresolved. V lost 6 bases to trimming and J lost 5 bases, with 7 bases between them. This CDR3 contains 12 residues. Germline V lookup: CDR1 SGHNT, CDR2 YENEEA. The CDR3 loop is CASRRGTGELFF. The CDR3 coding sequence is TGTGCCAGCAGGCGTGGAACCGGGGAGCTGTTTTTT.

The J gene is TRBJ2-3, the V gene TRBV7-8; 11 bases fit TRBD2. Germline V gene data show CDR1 as SGHVS and CDR2 as FQNEAQ. This CDR3 comprises 16 residues. Trimming took 5 bases from V and 4 from J; bases not matched to a gene: 8. The CDR3 reads CASSMASGRLADTQYF. The CDR3 bases are TGTGCCAGCAGCATGGCTAGCGGGAGGCTTGCAGATACGCAGTATTTT.

The V and J genes are TRBV3-1 and TRBJ2-7; 9 nucleotides align to TRBD2. The CDR3 contains 15 residues. After removal of 2 bases from V and 2 bases from J, the junction contained 4 bases not matched to a gene. From germline, CDR1 is LGHDT and CDR2 YNNKEL (reference sequence). The DNA of the CDR3 is TGTGCCAGCAGCCAAAGCGGGAGGACCGCCTACGAGCAGTACTTC. Amino acid sequence: CASSQSGRTAYEQYF.

This rearrangement joins TRBV6-1 to TRBJ1-1; unclear D gene. Germline assignment: CDR1 MNHNS and CDR2 SASEGT. V was pared by 2 bases and J by 4 bases, with 17 bases between. This CDR3 has 16 amino acids. The CDR3 region is CASSESVLTDVTEAFF. CDR3 DNA: TGTGCCAGCAGTGAATCGGTCCTCACAGATGTCACTGAAGCTTTCTTT.

The chain is built from TRBV18 and TRBJ1-1; D not certain. The germline gives CDR1 KGHSH, CDR2 LQKENI. V lost 3 bases, J lost 5 bases, and 7 bases lay in between. This CDR3 has 12 residues. In DNA, the CDR3 is TGTGCCAGCTCACCCGGGAGGACTGAAGCTTTCTTT. Translation gives CASSPGRTEAFF.

The chain couples TRBV2 to TRBJ1-2; unclear D gene. The CDR3 spans 14 residues. Trimming shortened V by 3 bases and J by 8 bases, and 16 bases separated the two germline ends. CDR1 and CDR2 (germline): SNHLY, FYNNEI. The CDR3 protein is CASSDLTRDNGYTF. The CDR3 region has the DNA TGTGCCAGCAGTGACCTCACGCGGGATAACGGCTACACCTTC.

This chain connects TRBV28 to TRBJ2-1; D possibly corresponds to TRBD1 (5 bases). The CDR3 extends over 13 amino acids. Germline V gives CDR1 MDHEN, CDR2 SYDVKM. V gave up 5 bases and J gave up 6 bases, with 11 bases separating them. In nucleotides, the CDR3 is TGTGCCAGCAGTACGGACAAAATCAATGAGCAGTTCTTC. It encodes CASSTDKINEQFF. The full variable domain, with the rest looked up from reference TRBV28 and TRBJ2-1, is DVKVTQSSRYLVKRTGEKVFLECVQDMDHENMFWYRQDPGLGLRLIYFSYDVKMKEKGDIPEGYSVSREKKERFSLILESASTNQTSMYLCASSTDKINEQFFGPGTRLTVL.

The V gene is TRBV10-3, the J gene TRBJ2-1, with D unclear. V shed 7 bases and J shed 2 bases, with 9 bases lying between them. The CDR3 contains 13 residues. Germline-derived CDR1 and CDR2 are ENHRY and SYGVKD. CDR3 sequence (DNA): TGTGCCATCACTCAGGACGCCTACAATGAGCAGTTCTTC. Translation: CAITQDAYNEQFF.

The V call is TRBV12-3 or TRBV12-4, the J call TRBJ2-3; D remains unclear. V was trimmed by 5 bases and J by 0 bases, leaving 12 bases between them. The CDR3 spans 15 residues. The CDR3 DNA reads as TGTGCCAGCAGTCTATTAGCTCCTAGCACAGATACGCAGTATTTT. This translates into CASSLLAPSTDTQYF.

The chain is built from TRBV19 and TRBJ1-2; possibly TRBD1 for D (5 bases). Trimming left V 4 bases short and J 0 bases short, with 9 bases between. The CDR3 extends over 14 amino acids. The germline V gene has CDR1 LNHDA and CDR2 SQIVND (reference sequence). The CDR3 DNA sequence: TGTGCCAGTAGTAGTCGGGGGTCTAACTATGGCTACACCTTC. Its translation is CASSSRGSNYGYTF.

This rearrangement joins TRBV5-4 to TRBJ2-5; 7 positions agree with TRBD1. Germline trimming cut 4 bases from V and 4 bases from J; bases unmatched to any gene: 13. In germline, CDR1 is SGHNT, CDR2 YYREEE (reference sequence). This CDR3 contains 16 residues. The DNA of the CDR3 is TGTGCCAGCAGCCGTACGGACAGGCGAGGTGGAGAGACCCAGTACTTC. Translated, it gives CASSRTDRRGGETQYF.

V and J are TRBV7-9 and TRBJ2-3, with unresolved D. Per germline, CDR1 SEHNR and CDR2 FQNEAQ (reference sequence). Trimming stripped 1 base from V and 2 bases from J, with 10 bases between. The CDR3 is 15 residues long. Here the CDR3 DNA reads TGTGCCAGCAGCTTAGGGGGTCCCAACACAGATACGCAGTATTTT. Translated, it gives CASSLGGPNTDTQYF.

The chain is built from TRBV5-1 and TRBJ2-4; D ambiguous. With 1 base removed from V and 2 bases from J, the gap between germline ends came to 7 bases. The CDR3 loop spans 14 amino acids. CDR1 is SGHRS, CDR2 YFSETQ, per germline. The CDR3 spells CASSLMESKNIQYF. Here the CDR3 DNA reads TGCGCCAGCAGCTTGATGGAATCCAAAAACATTCAGTACTTC.

This clonotype was picked up one time. V gene TRBV2 combines with J gene TRBJ2-3; the D gene is possibly TRBD2 (5 bases). Germline V gene data show CDR1 as SNHLY and CDR2 as FYNNEI. The CDR3 spans 13 residues. With 8 bases removed from V and 2 bases from J, the gap between germline ends came to 11 bases. The CDR3, as DNA: TGTGCCAGCCGCACTAGTCTCACAGATACGCAGTATTTT. The encoded protein is CASRTSLTDTQYF.

This clonotype has a single count. V gene TRBV5-1 combines with J gene TRBJ2-7, with D unclear. The CDR3 totals 13 residues. The V end lost 2 bases, the J end lost 3 bases, and 9 bases lay between the germline ends. Germline values: CDR1 SGHRS, CDR2 YFSETQ. CDR3 amino acids: CASSFLLDYEQYF. In nucleotides, the CDR3 is TGCGCCAGCAGCTTTTTGCTAGACTACGAGCAGTACTTC.